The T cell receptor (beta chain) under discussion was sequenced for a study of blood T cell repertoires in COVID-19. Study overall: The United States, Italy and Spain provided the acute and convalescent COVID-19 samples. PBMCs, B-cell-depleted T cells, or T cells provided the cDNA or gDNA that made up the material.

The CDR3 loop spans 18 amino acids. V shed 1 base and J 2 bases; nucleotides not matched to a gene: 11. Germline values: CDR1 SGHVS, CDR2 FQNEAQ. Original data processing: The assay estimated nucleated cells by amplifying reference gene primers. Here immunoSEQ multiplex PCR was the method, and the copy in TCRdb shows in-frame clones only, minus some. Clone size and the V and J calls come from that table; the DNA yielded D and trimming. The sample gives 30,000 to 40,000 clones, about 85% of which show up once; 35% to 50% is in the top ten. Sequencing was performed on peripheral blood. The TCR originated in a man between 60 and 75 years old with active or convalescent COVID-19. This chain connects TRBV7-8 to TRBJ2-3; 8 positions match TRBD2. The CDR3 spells CASSLGRTSLSLTDTQYF. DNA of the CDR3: TGTGCCAGCAGCTTAGGGCGGACTAGCCTCTCTCTCACAGATACGCAGTATTTT.